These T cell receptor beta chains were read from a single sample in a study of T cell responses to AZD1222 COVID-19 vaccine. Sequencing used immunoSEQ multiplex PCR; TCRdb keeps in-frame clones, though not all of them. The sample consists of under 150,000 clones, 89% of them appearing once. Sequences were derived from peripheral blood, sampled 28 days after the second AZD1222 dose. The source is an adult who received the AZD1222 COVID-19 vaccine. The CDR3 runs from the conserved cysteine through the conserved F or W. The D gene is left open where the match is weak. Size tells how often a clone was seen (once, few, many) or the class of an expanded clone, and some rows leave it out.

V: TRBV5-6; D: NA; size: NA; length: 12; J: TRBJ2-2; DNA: TGTGCCAGCGGCCTGAACACCGGGGAGCTGTTTTTT; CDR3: CASGLNTGELFF
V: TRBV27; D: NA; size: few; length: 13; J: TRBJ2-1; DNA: TGTGCCAGCAGTTATGACAGATACAATGAGCAGTTCTTC; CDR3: CASSYDRYNEQFF
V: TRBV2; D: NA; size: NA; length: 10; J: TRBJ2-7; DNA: TGTGCCAGCAGTGGGCACGAGCAGTACTTC; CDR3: CASSGHEQYF
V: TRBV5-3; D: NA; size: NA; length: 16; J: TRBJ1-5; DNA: TGTGCCAGAAGCAATACGACCGAGAATAGCAATCAGCCCCAGCATTTT; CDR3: CARSNTTENSNQPQHF
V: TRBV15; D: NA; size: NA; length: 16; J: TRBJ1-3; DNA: TGTGCCACCAGCAGAGCGCGTTTGGACTCTGGAAACACCATATATTTT; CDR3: CATSRARLDSGNTIYF
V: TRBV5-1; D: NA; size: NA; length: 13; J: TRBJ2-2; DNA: TGCGCCAGCAGCCCGGTCGGGACCGGGGAGCTGTTTTTT; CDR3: CASSPVGTGELFF
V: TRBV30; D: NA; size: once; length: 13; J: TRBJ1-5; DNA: TGTGCCTGGAGTTTCGGGGGTAGTCAGCCCCAGCATTTT; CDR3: CAWSFGGSQPQHF
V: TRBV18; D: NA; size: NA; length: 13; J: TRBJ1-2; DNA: TGTGCCAGCTCACCAGGGGGACCCATACAATACACCTTC; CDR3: CASSPGGPIQYTF
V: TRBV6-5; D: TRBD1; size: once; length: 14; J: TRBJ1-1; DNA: TGTGCCAGCAGCCCAGGGGGGGCGTTCACTGAAGCTTTCTTT; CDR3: CASSPGGAFTEAFF
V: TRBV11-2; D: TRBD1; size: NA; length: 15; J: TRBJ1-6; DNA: TGTGCCAGCAGCTTAGTCGACAGGGGATCTTCACCCCTCCACTTT; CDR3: CASSLVDRGSSPLHF
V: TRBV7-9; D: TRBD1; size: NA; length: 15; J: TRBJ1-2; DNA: TGTGCCAGCAGCTTAGAGACAGGGGAAGTGATTGGCTACACCTTC; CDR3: CASSLETGEVIGYTF
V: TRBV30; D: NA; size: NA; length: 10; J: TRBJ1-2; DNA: TGTGCCTGGAAACTGGAGGGCTACACCTTC; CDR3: CAWKLEGYTF
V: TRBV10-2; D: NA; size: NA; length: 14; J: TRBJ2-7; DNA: TGCGCCAGCAGTGAGACGGGTGTTGACTACGAGCAGTACTTC; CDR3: CASSETGVDYEQYF
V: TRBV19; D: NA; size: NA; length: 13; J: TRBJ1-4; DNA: TGTGCCAGTAGTCGACAGTTGGACGAAAAACTGTTTTTT; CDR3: CASSRQLDEKLFF
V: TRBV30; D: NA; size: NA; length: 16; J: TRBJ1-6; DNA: TGTGCCTTCCTAGGGGCGGGAAGCTCCTATAATTCACCCCTCCACTTT; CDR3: CAFLGAGSSYNSPLHF
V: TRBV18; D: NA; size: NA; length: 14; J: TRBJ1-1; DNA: TGTGCCAGCTCACCCTCGCGGGGGAACACTGAAGCTTTCTTT; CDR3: CASSPSRGNTEAFF
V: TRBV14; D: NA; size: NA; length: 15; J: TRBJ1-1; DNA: TGTGCCAGCAGCCCTCTGAAGGGGGTGGGCACTGAAGCTTTCTTT; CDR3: CASSPLKGVGTEAFF
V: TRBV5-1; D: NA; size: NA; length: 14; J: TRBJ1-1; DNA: TGCGCCAGCAGCACAGGGACGTTGAACACTGAAGCTTTCTTT; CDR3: CASSTGTLNTEAFF
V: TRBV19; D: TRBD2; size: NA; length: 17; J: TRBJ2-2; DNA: TGTGCCAGTAGTATAGGACTAGCGGACGCGAACACCGGGGAGCTGTTTTTT; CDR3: CASSIGLADANTGELFF
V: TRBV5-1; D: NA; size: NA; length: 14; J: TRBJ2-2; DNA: TGCGCCAGCAGCTCGTGGTCTAACACCGGGGAGCTGTTTTTT; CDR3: CASSSWSNTGELFF
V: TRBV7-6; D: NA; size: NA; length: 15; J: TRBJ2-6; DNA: TGTGCCAGCAGCTTAATTCATACCGGGGCCAACGTCCTGACTTTC; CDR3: CASSLIHTGANVLTF
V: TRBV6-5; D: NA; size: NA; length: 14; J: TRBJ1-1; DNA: TGTGCCAGCAGCCTTCGGGGGGCATACACTGAAGCTTTCTTT; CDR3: CASSLRGAYTEAFF
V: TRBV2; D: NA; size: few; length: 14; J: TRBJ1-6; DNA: TGTGCCAGCAGTGGACGGGATTGGAATTCACCCCTCCACTTT; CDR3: CASSGRDWNSPLHF
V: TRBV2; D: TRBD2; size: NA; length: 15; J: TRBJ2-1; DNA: TGTGCCAGCAGCGCCGGGACTAGCGGTTACAATGAGCAGTTCTTC; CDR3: CASSAGTSGYNEQFF
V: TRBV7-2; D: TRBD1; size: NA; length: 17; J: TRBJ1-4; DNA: TGTGCCAGCAGCCTACGCCCTCTCGGGACAGCTAACACCGCACTGTTTTTT; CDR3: CASSLRPLGTANTALFF
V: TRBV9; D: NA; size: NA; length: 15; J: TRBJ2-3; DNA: TGTGCCAGCAGCGTAGGGGGGGCCCACACAGATACGCAGTATTTT; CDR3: CASSVGGAHTDTQYF
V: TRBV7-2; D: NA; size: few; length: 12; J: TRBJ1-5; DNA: TGTGCCAGCAGCCGTAGCGGTGGGCCCCAGCATTTT; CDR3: CASSRSGGPQHF
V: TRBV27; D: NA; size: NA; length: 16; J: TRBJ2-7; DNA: TGTGCCAGCAGTTTATACACACAGAGGGCCGCCTACGAGCAGTACTTC; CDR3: CASSLYTQRAAYEQYF
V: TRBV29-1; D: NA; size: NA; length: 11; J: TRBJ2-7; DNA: TGCAGCGCTATAGCGGTCTACGAGCAGTACTTC; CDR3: CSAIAVYEQYF
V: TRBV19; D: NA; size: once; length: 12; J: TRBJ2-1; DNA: TGTGCCAGTAGCCAAAGGGACTCCTTCCCGTTCTTC; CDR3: CASSQRDSFPFF
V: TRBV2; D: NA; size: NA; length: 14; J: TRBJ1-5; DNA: TGTGCCAGCAGTGAAGCGCTTCCCTATCAGCCCCAGCATTTT; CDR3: CASSEALPYQPQHF
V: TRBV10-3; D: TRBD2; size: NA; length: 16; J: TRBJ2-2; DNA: TGTGCCATCAGTCCTAGCGGGACATTGAACACCGGGGAGCTGTTTTTT; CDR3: CAISPSGTLNTGELFF
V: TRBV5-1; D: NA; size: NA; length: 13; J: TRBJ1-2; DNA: TGCGCCAGCAGCTTGACGGGGGAGGATGGCTACACCTTC; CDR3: CASSLTGEDGYTF
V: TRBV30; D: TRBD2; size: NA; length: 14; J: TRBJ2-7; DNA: TGTGCCTGGCGGTTAAAGGGGACTATCATCGAGCAGTACTTC; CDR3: CAWRLKGTIIEQYF
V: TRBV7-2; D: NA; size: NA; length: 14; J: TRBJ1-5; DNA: TGTGCCAGCAGCTTAGTACAGGGCAATCAGCCCCAGCATTTT; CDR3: CASSLVQGNQPQHF
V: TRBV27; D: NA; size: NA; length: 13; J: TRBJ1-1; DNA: TGTGCCAGTGGACGCCTCGGAGGGACTGAAGCTTTCTTT; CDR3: CASGRLGGTEAFF
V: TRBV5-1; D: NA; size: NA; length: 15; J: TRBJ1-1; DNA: TGCGCCAGCAGCTTGGGTAGAGGGGGATGGACTGAAGCTTTCTTT; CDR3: CASSLGRGGWTEAFF
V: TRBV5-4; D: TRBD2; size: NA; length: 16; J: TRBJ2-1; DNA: TGTGCCAGCAGCTTGGCCATGGCGGGAGGCTTCAATGAGCAGTTCTTC; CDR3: CASSLAMAGGFNEQFF
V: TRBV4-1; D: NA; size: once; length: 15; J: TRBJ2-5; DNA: TGCGCCAGCAGCCAAGAATGGGGAGCGGAAGAGACCCAGTACTTC; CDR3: CASSQEWGAEETQYF
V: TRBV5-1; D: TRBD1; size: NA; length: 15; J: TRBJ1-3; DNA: TGCGCCAGCAGCACGACAGGGGAACGTGGAAACACCATATATTTT; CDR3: CASSTTGERGNTIYF
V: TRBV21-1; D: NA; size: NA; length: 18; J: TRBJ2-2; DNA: TGTGCCAGCAGCAAAGTGCGCTTAGCGGGGGTTTCCACCGGGGAGCTGTTTTTT; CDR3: CASSKVRLAGVSTGELFF
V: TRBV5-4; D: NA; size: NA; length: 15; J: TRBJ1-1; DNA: TGTGCCAGCAGCCCCCCGGGAGTGGGGAACACTGAAGCTTTCTTT; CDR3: CASSPPGVGNTEAFF
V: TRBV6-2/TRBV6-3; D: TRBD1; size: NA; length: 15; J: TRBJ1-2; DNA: TGTGCCAGCAGTTACGCTGGCAGGGGGCGCGAAGGCTACACCTTC; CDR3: CASSYAGRGREGYTF
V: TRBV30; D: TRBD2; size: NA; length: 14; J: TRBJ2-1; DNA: TGTGCCTGGGCATCGGGACTAGCGGGAAATGAGCAGTTCTTC; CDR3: CAWASGLAGNEQFF
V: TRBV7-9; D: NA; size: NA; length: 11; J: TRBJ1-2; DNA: TGTGCCAGCGGTTCTAACTATGGCTACACCTTC; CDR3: CASGSNYGYTF